This record covers a single T cell receptor beta chain. Antigen specificity is unknown. The data were obtained in a study of T cell responses to AZD1222 COVID-19 vaccine. Method: immunoSEQ multiplex PCR; TCRdb's copy keeps in-frame clones and lacks some. The sample includes roughly 130,000 clones, 75% to 90% of them seen just once. The CDR3 spans 16 residues. Germline CDR1 and CDR2: SGHDT and YYEEEE. V was trimmed by 3 bases and J by 3 bases, leaving 18 bases between them. Findings of the study overall: Following two doses of AZD1222, Spike-specific TCR breadth and depth rose.

This TCR was sampled from an adult in good health. The source was peripheral blood, collected on day 0 of AZD1222 vaccination. V gene TRBV5-6 combines with J gene TRBJ1-2; D remains ambiguous. The CDR3, as DNA: TGTGCCAGCAGCTCAAGGGCCCTTCCACTAGACTATGGCTACACCTTC. It encodes CASSSRALPLDYGYTF.